This T cell receptor (beta chain) stems from a study of T-cell memory formation after mild COVID-19. From the 5' RACE reads, TCRdb called clonotypes with MiXCR, one entry per CDR3 protein. Here the sample spans more than 250,000 distinct CDR3 sequences, approximately 18% being singletons. As to this clonotype: The antigen is unknown.

General study results and limits: There was a balanced CD4/CD8 profile in clones contracting day 15 to 85, and later expanders leaned CD4+. In pre-infection memory, a portion of responding clones appeared, which suggested that cross-reactive memory joined. Largely, contracting CD4+ clones fell within CM and EM, and contracting CD8+ clones within EMRA.

Germline values: CDR1 SGHRS, CDR2 YFSETQ. Trimming left V 0 bases short and J 5 bases short, with 17 bases between. This CDR3 has 16 residues. This TCR was sampled from a man younger than 35 who had mild COVID-19 (a few samples of this study predate the infection). Cell type and time point are not known. Sequenced input: PBMCs or a T cell subset sorted from them (not recorded which). The gene calls are TRBV5-1 and TRBJ2-5; tentative D call: TRBD2 (7 bases). For the CDR3, the DNA is TGCGCCAGCAGCTTGGAGGCAGCGCGGGGGCGGGAGACCCAGTACTTC. It translates to CASSLEAARGRETQYF.